Here is one TCR beta chain with its context. Its antigen is still unknown. Per germline, CDR1 MNHEY and CDR2 SVGEGT. This CDR3 contains 16 residues. TCRdb re-called the 5' RACE reads, yielding one record per CDR3 amino acid sequence without DNA. The listing contains about 380,000 distinct CDR3 sequences. This sample is drawn from a study of monozygotic twins with inflammatory bowel disease. Notes on the study in general: The authors found no support for a single strong IBD-associated signal or clonotype. Against healthy co-twins, IBD patients had lower TCRbeta diversity (measured by inverse Simpson).

The TCR was taken from a human donor with ulcerative colitis or Crohn's disease, or a healthy co-twin of an affected twin (not recorded which). The genes are TRBV6-2 or TRBV6-3 and TRBJ2-3; TCRdb's D call of TRBD2 is untestable without DNA. Material for sequencing was blood. This chain's CDR3 is CASSSPFSGGLNTQYF.